Each of the 17 T cell receptor beta chains below was sequenced from the same sample in a study of T cells after somatic rescue of genetic block. The data were produced by immunoSEQ multiplex PCR, yet TCRdb's version contains in-frame clones alone and is incomplete. The sample gives roughly 58,000 clones, 90% to 97% of which show up once; 0.075% to 0.1% is in the top ten. Sequencing input: peripheral blood mononuclear cells (PBMCs). These receptors all stem from a child in the first two years of life.

The chain has TRBV2 and TRBJ1-1, with unresolved D. V was trimmed by 0 bases and J by 6 bases, leaving 5 bases between them. Germline V gene lookup returns CDR1 SNHLY and CDR2 FYNNEI. CDR3 length equals 12 residues. DNA of the CDR3: TGTGCCAGCAGTGAAGCGGGCGCTGAAGCTTTCTTT. This gives the protein CASSEAGAEAFF.

The CDR3 DNA is TGTGCCAGCAGTTACCGGCGGGCCCCCTACGAGCAGTACTTC. Encoded protein: CASSYRRAPYEQYF. The J gene is TRBJ2-7, the V gene TRBV6-5, with D possibly matching TRBD2 (5 bases). The CDR3 contains 14 residues. The V gene's germline CDR1 is MNHEY and CDR2 SVGAGI. The V end was cut by 2 bases, the J end by 2 bases, with 10 bases between.

This chain joins TRBV18 and TRBJ2-1; 8 positions agree with TRBD1. This CDR3 is built from 15 residues. With V trimmed by 1 base and J by 7 bases, 6 bases remained unmatched. Germline loops: CDR1 KGHSH, CDR2 LQKENI. CDR3 region: CASSPLQGARNEQFF. The CDR3 DNA reads as TGTGCCAGCTCACCACTCCAGGGGGCGCGGAATGAGCAGTTCTTC.

This rearrangement joins TRBV5-1 to TRBJ2-3; 7 bases line up with TRBD2. The germline CDR1 and CDR2 sequences are SGHRS and YFSETQ. V gave up 3 bases and J gave up 6 bases; unmatched junction bases: 13. CDR3 length: 16 residues. As DNA, the CDR3 is TGCGCCAGCAGCTCCTTTGCTAGCGGCACCGGGGATACGCAGTATTTT. It is translated as CASSSFASGTGDTQYF. The whole variable domain, filled in from reference TRBV5-1 and TRBJ2-3, reads KAGVTQTPRYLIKTRGQQVTLSCSPISGHRSVSWYQQTPGQGLQFLFEYFSETQRNKGNFPGRFSGRQFSNSRSEMNVSTLELGDSALYLCASSSFASGTGDTQYFGPGTRLTVL.

The rearrangement links TRBV6-1 to TRBJ2-7, with 7 bases that match TRBD2. This CDR3 has 15 amino acids. The V gene's germline CDR1 is MNHNS and CDR2 SASEGT. J was trimmed by 4 bases and V by 7 bases; bases with no gene match: 13. The CDR3 nucleotides read TGTGCCAGCACCAAAAAGAGGCTAGCGGTATACGAGCAGTACTTC. Encoded protein: CASTKKRLAVYEQYF.

This sequence joins TRBV7-2 and TRBJ1-1, with a tentative D call TRBD1 (5 bases). Germline V gene lookup returns CDR1 SGHTA and CDR2 FQGNSA. This CDR3 is built from 14 residues. V shed 5 bases and J shed 4 bases, with 14 bases lying between them. Written as DNA, the CDR3 is TGTGCCAGCAGCCTACTTCAGGGTGGCACTGAAGCTTTCTTT. Encoded protein: CASSLLQGGTEAFF.

To note about this clone: Relative to the germline gene, one junction end is altered; a read error may explain this. The V gene is TRBV11-2, the J gene TRBJ2-7; the D is unclear. Per the germline V gene, CDR1 is SGHAT and CDR2 is FQNNGV. The CDR3 has 14 amino acids. CDR3 in amino acids: CASSSAPGSSEQYF. The DNA for the CDR3 is TGTGCCAGCAGCTCAGCACCGGGTTCCTCCGAGCAGTACTTC.

The chain is built from TRBV27 and TRBJ1-6; tentative D call: TRBD1 (5 bases). Trimming removed 6 bases at V and 0 bases at J, with 9 bases between. Germline lookup yields CDR1 MNHEY and CDR2 SMNVEV (reference sequence). The length of the CDR3 is 15 residues. CDR3 bases: TGTGCCAGCAGAGCGGGACGCTCCTATAATTCACCCCTCCACTTT. Residues: CASRAGRSYNSPLHF.

V is TRBV4-2 and J is TRBJ1-5; weak D call: TRBD1 (6 bases). This CDR3 has 18 residues. CDR1 and CDR2 (germline): LGHNA, YNFKEQ. Trimming took 5 bases from V and 4 from J, leaving 24 bases between them. CDR3 bases: TGTGCCAGCAGCTCCGGGACAAATCCTCGGGCGCCAAATCAGCCCCAGCATTTT. This gives the protein CASSSGTNPRAPNQPQHF.

V is TRBV7-2 and J is TRBJ2-5; TRBD2 agrees at 10 bases. V lost 5 bases and J lost 5; bases outside the gene matches: 8. The CDR3 has 15 residues. Germline lookup yields CDR1 SGHTA and CDR2 FQGNSA. The CDR3 spells CASSPQISGRETQYF. CDR3 nucleotides: TGTGCCAGCAGCCCTCAGATTAGCGGGAGGGAGACCCAGTACTTC.

The V call is TRBV7-2, the J call TRBJ1-5, with a possible D match to TRBD1 (6 bases). Germline assignment: CDR1 SGHTA and CDR2 FQGNSA. Trimming took 1 base from V and 5 from J, leaving 9 bases between them. CDR3 size: 14 residues. CDR3 sequence reads: CASSLERGHQPQHF. DNA of the CDR3: TGTGCCAGCAGCTTAGAACGGGGGCATCAGCCCCAGCATTTT.

V is TRBV7-3 and J is TRBJ2-3; TRBD2 might be the D (6 bases). This CDR3 contains 16 residues. In germline, CDR1 is SGHTA, CDR2 FQGTGA. V lost 1 base and J 0 bases, leaving 11 bases between the germline ends. The CDR3 DNA follows: TGTGCCAGCAGCTTAAACCCCAGCGGGAGCACAGATACGCAGTATTTT. This translates into CASSLNPSGSTDTQYF.

This chain links TRBV7-8 with TRBJ1-3; D is ambiguous. Germline CDR1 and CDR2: SGHVS and FQNEAQ. V was trimmed by 5 bases and J by 0 bases, leaving 11 bases between them. The CDR3 spans 15 residues. This chain's CDR3 is CASSLARDSGNTIYF. The DNA for the CDR3 is TGTGCCAGCAGCCTGGCCCGGGACTCTGGAAACACCATATATTTT.

The chain combines TRBV5-4 with TRBJ2-5; 8 bases fit TRBD1. Germline CDR1 is SGHNT and CDR2 is YYREEE (reference sequence). The CDR3 sequence is 13 residues long. J lost 5 bases, V lost 3 bases, and 3 bases had no gene match. CDR3 loop: CASSSRQGETQYF. DNA for the CDR3: TGTGCCAGCAGCTCCCGACAGGGGGAGACCCAGTACTTC.

The chain employs TRBV9 and TRBJ2-7, with 8 bases aligning to TRBD2. The germline V gene encodes CDR1 SGDLS and CDR2 YYNGEE. This CDR3 has 16 amino acids. J was trimmed by 5 bases and V by 2 bases; bases with no gene match: 12. Here the CDR3 DNA reads TGTGCCAGCAGCGTCCGAACCGGGAGCGGGAGCCACGAGCAGTACTTC. Translated: CASSVRTGSGSHEQYF.

The chain is built from TRBV6-5 and TRBJ1-1; no firm D call. V was cut by 2 bases and J by 2 bases, with 6 bases left in between. This CDR3 comprises 13 residues. Germline CDR1 MNHEY, CDR2 SVGAGI. The chain's CDR3 is CASSYKGNTEAFF. The DNA for the CDR3 is TGTGCCAGCAGTTACAAGGGTAACACTGAAGCTTTCTTT.

V is TRBV10-1 and J is TRBJ1-2; the match to TRBD1 covers 9 bases. CDR1 and CDR2 from the germline V gene are WNHNN and SYGVQD (reference sequence). Germline trimming cut 3 bases from V and 4 bases from J; bases unmatched to any gene: 9. CDR3 length: 16 amino acids. The CDR3 nucleotides read TGCGCCAGCAGTGACGTGACAGGGGGAGAGGCCTATGGCTACACCTTC. It encodes CASSDVTGGEAYGYTF.